This is a list of T cell receptor beta chains from one sample in a study of shared T cell receptors in the human thymus. Assay: immunoSEQ multiplex PCR; the TCRdb copy retains only in-frame clones and omits some. The sample has some 720,000 clones, more than 75% seen once. The same sample was also studied in work on human thymus T cells.

Sequenced sample: thymocytes. Receptor source: a boy under two years old with a congenital heart defect. CDR3s include the opening cysteine and the closing phenylalanine or tryptophan. D genes are given only for firm matches.

D gene	V gene	J gene	CDR3 protein
-	TRBV12-1	TRBJ2-1	CASSSHSGSGRSYNEQFF
-	TRBV10-3	TRBJ2-5	CAISEEGGAETQYF
TRBD2	TRBV7-2	TRBJ2-7	CASSHTSGAYEQYF
TRBD2	TRBV5-8	TRBJ2-7	CAAHIEGGNSYEQYF
TRBD2	TRBV4-1	TRBJ2-2	CASSQGSGTSGRSPTGELFF
-	TRBV11-2	TRBJ2-7	CASSLIVFYEQYF
TRBD1	TRBV5-4	-	CASSLAGTAYEQYF
TRBD2	TRBV30	TRBJ2-3	CACTNLAGGPSTQYF
TRBD2	TRBV14	TRBJ2-1	CASSQDSGTSGYNEQFF
-	TRBV5-5	TRBJ2-1	CASSLEGVEQFF